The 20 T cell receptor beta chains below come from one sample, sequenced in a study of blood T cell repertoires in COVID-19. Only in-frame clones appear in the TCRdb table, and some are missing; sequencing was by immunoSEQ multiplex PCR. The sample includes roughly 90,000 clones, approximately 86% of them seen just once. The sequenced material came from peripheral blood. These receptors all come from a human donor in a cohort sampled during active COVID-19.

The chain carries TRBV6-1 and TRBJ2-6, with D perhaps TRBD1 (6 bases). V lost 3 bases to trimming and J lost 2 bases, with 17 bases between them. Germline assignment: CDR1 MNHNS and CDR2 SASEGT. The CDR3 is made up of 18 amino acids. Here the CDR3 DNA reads TGTGCCAGCAGTGACGGGGCAGGGGACGGCGCTGGGGCCAACGTCCTGACTTTC. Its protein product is CASSDGAGDGAGANVLTF.

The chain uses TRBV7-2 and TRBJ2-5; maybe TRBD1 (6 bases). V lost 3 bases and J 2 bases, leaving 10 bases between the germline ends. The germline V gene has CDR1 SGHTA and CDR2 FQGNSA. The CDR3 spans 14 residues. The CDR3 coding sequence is TGTGCCAGCAGCTTCCCCACAGGGCAAGAGACCCAGTACTTC. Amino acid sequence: CASSFPTGQETQYF. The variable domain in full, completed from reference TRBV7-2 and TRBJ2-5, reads GAGVSQSPSNKVTEKGKDVELRCDPISGHTALYWYRQSLGQGLEFLIYFQGNSAPDKSGLPSDRFSAERTGGSVSTLTIQRTQQEDSAVYLCASSFPTGQETQYFGPGTRLLVL.

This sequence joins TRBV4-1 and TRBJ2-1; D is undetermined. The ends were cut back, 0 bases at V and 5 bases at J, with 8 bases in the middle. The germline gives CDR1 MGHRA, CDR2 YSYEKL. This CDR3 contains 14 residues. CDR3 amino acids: CASSQDPTNNEQFF. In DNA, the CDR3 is TGCGCCAGCAGCCAAGATCCTACCAACAATGAGCAGTTCTTC.

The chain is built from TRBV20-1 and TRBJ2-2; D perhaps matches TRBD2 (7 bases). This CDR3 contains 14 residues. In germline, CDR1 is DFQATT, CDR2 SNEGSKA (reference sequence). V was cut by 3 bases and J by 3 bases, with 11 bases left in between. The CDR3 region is CSASRGGDTGELFF. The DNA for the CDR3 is TGCAGTGCTAGTCGAGGGGGGGACACCGGGGAGCTGTTTTTT.

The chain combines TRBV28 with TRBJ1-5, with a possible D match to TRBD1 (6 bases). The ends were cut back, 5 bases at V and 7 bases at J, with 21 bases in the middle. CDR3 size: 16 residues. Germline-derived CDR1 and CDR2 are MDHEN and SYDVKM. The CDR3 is CASSPPQGQARQPQHF. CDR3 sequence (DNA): TGTGCCAGCAGTCCCCCCCAGGGGCAGGCGAGACAGCCCCAGCATTTT.

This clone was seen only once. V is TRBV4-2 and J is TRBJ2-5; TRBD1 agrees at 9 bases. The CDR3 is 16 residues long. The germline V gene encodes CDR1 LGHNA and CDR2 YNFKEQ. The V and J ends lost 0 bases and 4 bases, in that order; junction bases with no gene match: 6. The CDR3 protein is CASSQDRGTGLETQYF. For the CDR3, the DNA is TGTGCCAGCAGCCAAGATCGTGGGACAGGGCTAGAGACCCAGTACTTC.

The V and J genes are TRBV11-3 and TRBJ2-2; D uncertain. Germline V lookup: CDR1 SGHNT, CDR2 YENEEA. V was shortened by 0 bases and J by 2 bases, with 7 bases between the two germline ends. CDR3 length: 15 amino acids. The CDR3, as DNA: TGTGCCAGCAGCTTAGATTCCCTCAACACCGGGGAGCTGTTTTTT. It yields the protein CASSLDSLNTGELFF. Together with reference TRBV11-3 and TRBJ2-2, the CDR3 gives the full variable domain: EAGVVQSPRYKIIEKKQPVAFWCNPISGHNTLYWYLQNLGQGPELLIRYENEEAVDDSQLPKDRFSAERLKGVDSTLKIQPAELGDSAVYLCASSLDSLNTGELFFGEGSRLTVL.

This CDR3 is CASSPSSSGNYEQYF. Written as DNA, the CDR3 is TGCGCCAGCAGCCCATCTTCTAGCGGGAACTACGAGCAGTACTTC. This chain connects TRBV4-1 to TRBJ2-7; TRBD2 aligns across 9 bases. Germline assignment: CDR1 MGHRA and CDR2 YSYEKL. The CDR3 consists of 15 residues. V lost 4 bases to trimming and J lost 3 bases; unmatched junction nucleotides: 7.

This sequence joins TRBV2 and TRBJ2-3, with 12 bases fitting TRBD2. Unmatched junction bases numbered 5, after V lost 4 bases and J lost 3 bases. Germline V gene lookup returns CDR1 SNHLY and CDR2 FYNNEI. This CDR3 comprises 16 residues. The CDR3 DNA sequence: TGTGCCAGCAGTGTTGGGACTAGCGGGCCTACAGATACGCAGTATTTT. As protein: CASSVGTSGPTDTQYF.

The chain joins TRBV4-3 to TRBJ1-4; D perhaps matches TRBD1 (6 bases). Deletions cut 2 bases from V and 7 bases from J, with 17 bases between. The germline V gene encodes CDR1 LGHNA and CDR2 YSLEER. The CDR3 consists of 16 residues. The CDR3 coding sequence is TGCGCCAGCAGCCAAATTACGACCAGGGGCCCTGAAAAACTGTTTTTT. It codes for CASSQITTRGPEKLFF.

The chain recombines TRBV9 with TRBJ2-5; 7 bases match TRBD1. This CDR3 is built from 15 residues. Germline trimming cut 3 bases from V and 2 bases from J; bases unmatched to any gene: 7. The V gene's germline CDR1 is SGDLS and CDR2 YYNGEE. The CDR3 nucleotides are TGTGCCAGCAGCGCCTGGGACAGTAAGCAAGAGACCCAGTACTTC. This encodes CASSAWDSKQETQYF.

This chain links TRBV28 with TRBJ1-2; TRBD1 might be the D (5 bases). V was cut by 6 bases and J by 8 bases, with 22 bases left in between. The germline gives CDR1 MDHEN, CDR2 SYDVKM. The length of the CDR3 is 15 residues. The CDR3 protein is CASRSPSGGARGYTF. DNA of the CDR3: TGTGCCAGCAGGTCCCCCTCCGGAGGGGCGAGGGGCTACACCTTC.

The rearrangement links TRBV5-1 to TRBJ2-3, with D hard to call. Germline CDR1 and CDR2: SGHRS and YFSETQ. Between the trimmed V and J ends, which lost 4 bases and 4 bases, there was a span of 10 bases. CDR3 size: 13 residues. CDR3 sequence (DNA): TGCGCCAGCAGCGATCCGATAGCAGATACGCAGTATTTT. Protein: CASSDPIADTQYF. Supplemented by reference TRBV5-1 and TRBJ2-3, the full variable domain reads KAGVTQTPRYLIKTRGQQVTLSCSPISGHRSVSWYQQTPGQGLQFLFEYFSETQRNKGNFPGRFSGRQFSNSRSEMNVSTLELGDSALYLCASSDPIADTQYFGPGTRLTVL.

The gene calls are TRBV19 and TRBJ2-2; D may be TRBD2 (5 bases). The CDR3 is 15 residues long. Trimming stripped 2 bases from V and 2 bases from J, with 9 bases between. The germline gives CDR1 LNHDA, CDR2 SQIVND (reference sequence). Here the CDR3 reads CASSIRAVNTGELFF. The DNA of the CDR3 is TGTGCCAGTAGTATACGAGCGGTTAACACCGGGGAGCTGTTTTTT.

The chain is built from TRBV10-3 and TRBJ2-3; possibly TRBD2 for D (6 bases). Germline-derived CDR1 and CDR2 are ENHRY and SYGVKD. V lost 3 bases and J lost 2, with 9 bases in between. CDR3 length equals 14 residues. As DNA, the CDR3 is TGTGCCATCAGTGAAGGACTAAACACAGATACGCAGTATTTT. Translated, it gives CAISEGLNTDTQYF.

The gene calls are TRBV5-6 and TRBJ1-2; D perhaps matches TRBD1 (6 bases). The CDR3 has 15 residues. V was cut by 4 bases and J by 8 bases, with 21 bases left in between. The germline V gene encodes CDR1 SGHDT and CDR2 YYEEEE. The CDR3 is CASSTEGGATGGYTF. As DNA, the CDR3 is TGTGCCAGCAGCACCGAGGGGGGGGCAACGGGAGGCTACACCTTC.

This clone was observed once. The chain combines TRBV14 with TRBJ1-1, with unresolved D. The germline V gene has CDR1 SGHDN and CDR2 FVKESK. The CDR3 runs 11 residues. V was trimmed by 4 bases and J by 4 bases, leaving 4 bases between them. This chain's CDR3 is CASSRGTEAFF. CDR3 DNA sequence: TGTGCCAGCAGCCGCGGCACTGAAGCTTTCTTT.

Here the CDR3 reads CASRDSHTDTQYF. In DNA, the CDR3 is TGTGCCAGCAGGGACAGTCACACAGATACGCAGTATTTT. The chain recombines TRBV7-9 with TRBJ2-3; TRBD1 might be the D (6 bases). The CDR3 extends over 13 amino acids. The V gene lost 6 bases and the J gene lost 2 bases, with 9 bases spanning the gap. Germline CDR1 is SEHNR and CDR2 is FQNEAQ (reference sequence).

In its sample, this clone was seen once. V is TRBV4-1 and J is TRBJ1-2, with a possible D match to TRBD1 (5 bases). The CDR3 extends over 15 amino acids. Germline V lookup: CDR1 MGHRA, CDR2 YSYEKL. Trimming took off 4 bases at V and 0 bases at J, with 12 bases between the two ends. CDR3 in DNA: TGCGCCAGCAGCCCGGAGGGGCAGCCTAACTATGGCTACACCTTC. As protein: CASSPEGQPNYGYTF.

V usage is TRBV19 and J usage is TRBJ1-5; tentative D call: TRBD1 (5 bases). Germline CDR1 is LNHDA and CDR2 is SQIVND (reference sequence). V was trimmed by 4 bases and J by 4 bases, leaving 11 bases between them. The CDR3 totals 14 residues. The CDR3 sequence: CASSSGAVNQPQHF. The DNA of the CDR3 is TGTGCCAGTAGTAGTGGGGCAGTTAATCAGCCCCAGCATTTT.